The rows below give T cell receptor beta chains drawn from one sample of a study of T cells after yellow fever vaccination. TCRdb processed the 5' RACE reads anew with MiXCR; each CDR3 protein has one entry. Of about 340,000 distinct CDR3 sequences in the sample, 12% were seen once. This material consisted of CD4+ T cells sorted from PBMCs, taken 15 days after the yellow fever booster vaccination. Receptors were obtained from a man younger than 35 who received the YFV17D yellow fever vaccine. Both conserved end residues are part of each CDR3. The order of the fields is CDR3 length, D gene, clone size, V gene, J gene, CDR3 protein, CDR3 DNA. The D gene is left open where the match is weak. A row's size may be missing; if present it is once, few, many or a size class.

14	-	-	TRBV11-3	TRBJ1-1	CASSLGSASTEAFF	TGTGCCAGCAGCTTAGGGTCCGCCTCCACTGAAGCTTTCTTT
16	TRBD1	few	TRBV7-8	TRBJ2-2	CASSLAGGPFSGELFF	TGTGCCAGCAGCTTAGCAGGGGGCCCGTTCTCCGGGGAGCTGTTTTTT
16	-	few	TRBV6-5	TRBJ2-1	CASSSGSLGSYNEQFF	TGTGCCAGCAGCTCCGGCTCCCTTGGCTCCTACAATGAGCAGTTCTTC
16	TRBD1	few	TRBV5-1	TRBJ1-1	CASSAGTGGLGTEAFF	TGCGCCAGCAGTGCCGGGACAGGTGGTCTTGGCACTGAAGCTTTCTTT
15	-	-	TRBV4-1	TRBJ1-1	CASSQVRGSHTEAFF	TGCGCCAGCAGCCAAGTCCGGGGATCCCACACTGAAGCTTTCTTT
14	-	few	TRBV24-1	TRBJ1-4	CATSGFGHNEKLFF	TGTGCCACCAGTGGATTCGGGCATAATGAAAAACTGTTTTTT
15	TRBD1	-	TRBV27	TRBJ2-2	CASSFGQGATGELFF	TGTGCCAGCAGTTTCGGACAGGGCGCCACCGGGGAGCTGTTTTTT
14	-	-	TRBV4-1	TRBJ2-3	CASSQPTRRDTQYF	TGCGCCAGCAGCCAGCCGACACGGCGGGATACGCAGTATTTT
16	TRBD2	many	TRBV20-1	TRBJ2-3	CSASHPSGGVTDTQYF	TGCAGTGCTAGCCACCCTAGCGGGGGTGTCACAGATACGCAGTATTTT
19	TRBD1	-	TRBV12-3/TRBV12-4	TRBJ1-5	CASSYRQGTPFYSNQPQHF	TGTGCCAGCAGTTATCGACAGGGTACCCCTTTTTATAGCAATCAGCCCCAGCATTTT
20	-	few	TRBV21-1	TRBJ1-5	CASSIQSGQGWGDSNQPQHF	TGTGCCAGCAGCATCCAGTCGGGACAGGGGTGGGGAGATAGCAATCAGCCCCAGCATTTT
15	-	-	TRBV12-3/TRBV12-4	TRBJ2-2	CASSLSFGGTGELFF	TGTGCCAGCAGTTTGTCCTTTGGGGGCACCGGGGAGCTGTTTTTT
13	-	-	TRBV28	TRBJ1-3	CASLRVSGNTIYF	TGTGCCAGCCTCAGGGTCTCTGGAAACACCATATATTTT
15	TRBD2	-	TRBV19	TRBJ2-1	CASSILAGLREEQFF	TGTGCCAGTAGTATTCTAGCGGGCCTAAGGGAAGAGCAGTTCTTC
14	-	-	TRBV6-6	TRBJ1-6	CASSWGRANSPLHF	TGTGCCAGCAGTTGGGGAAGGGCTAATTCACCCCTCCACTTT
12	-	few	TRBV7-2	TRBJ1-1	CASSLDDTEAFF	TGTGCCAGCAGCTTAGACGACACTGAAGCTTTCTTT
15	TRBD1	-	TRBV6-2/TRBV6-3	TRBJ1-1	CASSSRQGADTEAFF	TGTGCCAGCAGTTCCCGACAGGGGGCGGACACTGAAGCTTTCTTT
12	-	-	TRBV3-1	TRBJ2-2	CASSWGDGELFF	TGTGCCAGCAGCTGGGGTGACGGGGAGCTGTTTTTT
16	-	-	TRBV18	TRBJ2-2	CASSPQGISRTGELFF	TGTGCCAGCTCACCTCAGGGAATTTCGCGCACCGGGGAGCTGTTTTTT
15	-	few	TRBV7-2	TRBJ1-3	CASSPPSRSGNTIYF	TGTGCCAGCAGCCCTCCCAGCCGCTCTGGAAACACCATATATTTT
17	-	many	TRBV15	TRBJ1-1	CATSRLPRGGRGTEAFF	TGTGCCACCAGCAGATTGCCGCGGGGTGGGAGAGGCACTGAAGCTTTCTTT
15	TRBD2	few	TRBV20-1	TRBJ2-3	CSASPSSGGADTQYF	TGCAGTGCTAGCCCCTCTAGCGGGGGCGCAGATACGCAGTATTTT
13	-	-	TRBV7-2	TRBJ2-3	CASSQWGGDTQYF	TGTGCCAGCAGCCAGTGGGGCGGGGATACGCAGTATTTT
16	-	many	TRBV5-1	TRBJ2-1	CASSRLLTGSQNEQFF	TGCGCCAGCAGCAGACTACTGACCGGGTCCCAAAATGAGCAGTTCTTC
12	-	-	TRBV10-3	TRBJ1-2	CATSGASYGYTF	TGTGCCACCTCTGGGGCCTCCTATGGCTACACCTTC
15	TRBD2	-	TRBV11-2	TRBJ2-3	CASCLERGASDTQYF	TGTGCCAGCTGCTTAGAGCGGGGGGCCTCAGATACGCAGTATTTT
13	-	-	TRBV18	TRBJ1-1	CASSPRQDTEAFF	TGTGCCAGCTCACCACGACAGGACACTGAAGCTTTCTTT
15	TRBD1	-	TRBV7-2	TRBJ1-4	CASSADRGRVEKLFF	TGTGCCAGCAGCGCGGACAGGGGGCGCGTTGAAAAACTGTTTTTT
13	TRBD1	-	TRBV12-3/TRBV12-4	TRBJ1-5	CASSATGYQPQHF	TGTGCCAGCAGTGCGACAGGGTATCAGCCCCAGCATTTT
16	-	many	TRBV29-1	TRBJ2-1	CSVRNRARSSYNEQFF	TGCAGCGTTAGGAACAGGGCCAGGAGCTCCTACAATGAGCAGTTCTTC
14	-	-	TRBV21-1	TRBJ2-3	CACIDVGGADTQYF	TGTGCCTGTATAGATGTAGGGGGCGCAGATACGCAGTATTTT
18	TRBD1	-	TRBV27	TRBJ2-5	CASSSSRTGGGKEETQYF	TGTGCCAGCAGTTCTTCCAGGACAGGGGGCGGGAAAGAGGAGACCCAGTACTTC
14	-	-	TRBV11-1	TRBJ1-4	CASSLRNSPGKLFF	TGTGCCAGCAGCTTACGGAATTCCCCCGGAAAACTGTTTTTT
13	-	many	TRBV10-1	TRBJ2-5	CASSEARQETQYF	TGCGCCAGCAGTGAGGCCAGACAAGAGACCCAGTACTTC
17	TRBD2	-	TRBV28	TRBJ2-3	CASSHTSSGDNTDTQYF	TGTGCCAGCAGTCACACCTCTAGCGGGGACAACACAGATACGCAGTATTTT
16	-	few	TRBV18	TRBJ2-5	CASSRAPGVGAETQYF	TGTGCCAGCTCACGCGCGCCGGGGGTTGGCGCTGAGACCCAGTACTTC
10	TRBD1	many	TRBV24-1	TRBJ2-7	CANDRDEQYF	TGTGCCAACGACAGGGACGAGCAGTACTTC
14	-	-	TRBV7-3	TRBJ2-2	CASSLTRKAGELFF	TGTGCCAGCAGCTTAACGCGGAAAGCCGGGGAGCTGTTTTTT
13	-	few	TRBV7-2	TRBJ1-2	CASSLRNNYGYTF	TGTGCCAGCAGCTTGAGAAACAACTATGGCTACACCTTC
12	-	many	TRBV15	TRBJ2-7	CATSRGAYEQYF	TGTGCCACCAGCAGAGGGGCCTACGAGCAGTACTTC